Presented here are 29 T cell receptor beta chains from one specimen sequenced in a study of HIV-infected patients and healthy controls. Alpha and beta constant-region primers primed reverse transcription of about 500 ng RNA. Using multiplexing indices, alpha and beta chain libraries were generated apart by chain-specific third strand synthesis. One entry per CDR3 protein results from TCRdb running MiXCR on the 5' RACE reads. The sample consists of more than 15,000 distinct CDR3 sequences, 5% to 6.5% of them appearing once. Whole blood was used without fractionation, so all unsorted peripheral T cells were included. The specimen was blood. The receptors shown here come from an adult in good health.

The sample holds one count of this clonotype. This sequence may be a read error, since a much larger clone differs from it by one base. V usage is TRBV7-2 and J usage is TRBJ2-3; the D gene is possibly TRBD1 (6 bases). Trimming pared 2 bases from V and 2 bases from J, leaving 11 bases between. This CDR3 has 15 residues. The germline CDR1 and CDR2 sequences are SGHTA and FQGNSA. The CDR3 nucleotides are TGTACCAGCAGCTTAACGGGACATAACACAGATACGCAGTATTTT. Protein: CTSSLTGHNTDTQYF.

This clonotype was counted once. The chain couples TRBV27 to TRBJ1-2; D uncertain. The V gene lost 4 bases and the J gene lost 0 bases, with 9 bases spanning the gap. Looked up from germline, CDR1 is MNHEY and CDR2 is SMNVEV (reference sequence). This CDR3 is built from 14 residues. CDR3 loop: CASSSVPANYGYTF. Here the CDR3 DNA reads TGTGCCAGCAGTTCCGTACCCGCTAACTATGGCTACACCTTC.

This clonotype was picked up many times. The J gene is TRBJ2-3, the V gene TRBV10-3; no definite D call. Germline CDR1 is ENHRY and CDR2 is SYGVKD. The germline V and J ends were trimmed by 3 bases and 5 bases, with 15 bases remaining between them. This CDR3 is built from 15 residues. The CDR3 sequence: CAISDNTLAGDTQYF. CDR3 DNA: TGTGCCATCAGTGATAATACCCTGGCAGGAGATACGCAGTATTTT.

Many counts were recorded for this clonotype. The chain combines TRBV29-1 with TRBJ2-5; D gene ambiguous. The CDR3 has 13 residues. Germline assignment: CDR1 SQVTM and CDR2 ANQGSEA. V was pared by 0 bases and J by 1 base, with 6 bases between. Here the CDR3 reads CSVEEVSQETQYF. The CDR3 DNA reads TGCAGCGTTGAAGAGGTTAGCCAAGAGACCCAGTACTTC.

This clonotype was observed at least ten times. The chain links TRBV19 to TRBJ1-4; unclear D gene. The CDR3 totals 16 residues. From germline, CDR1 is LNHDA and CDR2 SQIVND (reference sequence). Deletions cut 6 bases from V and 4 bases from J, with 18 bases between. For the CDR3, the DNA is TGTGCCAGTAGGACCAACGGAGATGCCGGTAATGAAAAACTGTTTTTT. It codes for CASRTNGDAGNEKLFF.

This clonotype was seen at least ten times. The chain uses TRBV6-6 and TRBJ1-6; D not certain. Trimming removed 6 bases from V and 0 bases from J, with 6 bases in between. This CDR3 contains 14 residues. Germline CDR1 MNHNY, CDR2 SVGAGI (reference sequence). The CDR3, as DNA: TGTGCCAGCAGAACCCGCTCCTATAATTCACCCCTCCACTTT. Protein: CASRTRSYNSPLHF.

In its sample, this clonotype was seen many times. The chain links TRBV18 to TRBJ2-7; 12 positions match TRBD2. The CDR3 spans 18 residues. V lost 3 bases, J lost 3 bases, and 12 bases stayed unmatched. Germline-derived CDR1 and CDR2 are KGHSH and LQKENI. CDR3 sequence reads: CASSPGLAGSAPNYEQYF. CDR3 sequence (DNA): TGTGCCAGCTCACCGGGACTAGCGGGCTCTGCCCCGAACTACGAGCAGTACTTC.

By share of the sample, this clonotype is medium-sized. V is TRBV12-3 or TRBV12-4 and J is TRBJ2-6, with D possibly being TRBD2 (5 bases). The CDR3 length is 15 residues. Trimming pared 4 bases from V and 1 base from J, leaving 8 bases between. CDR3 sequence reads: CASSSPGSGANVLTF. CDR3 in DNA: TGTGCCAGCAGTTCACCGGGATCTGGGGCCAACGTCCTGACTTTC.

To note about this clonotype: This clone may be a read error of a much larger clone one base away. The gene calls are TRBV14 and TRBJ2-7, with unresolved D. V dropped 4 bases and J dropped 2 bases, with 6 bases sitting between them. The length of the CDR3 is 12 residues. Germline V gives CDR1 SGHDN, CDR2 FVKESK. The CDR3 nucleotides read TGTGCCAGCAGCCGTGGGCCCTACGAGCAGTACTTC. Translated, it gives CASSRGPYEQYF.

The sample holds many counts of this clonotype. The chain has TRBV6-1 and TRBJ1-1; TRBD1 agrees at 8 bases. Trimming at V came to 4 bases and at J to 6 bases, leaving 4 bases not matched to a gene. Per germline, CDR1 MNHNS and CDR2 SASEGT. This CDR3 contains 13 residues. In nucleotides, the CDR3 is TGTGCCAGCAGTGTGACAGGGGCGGCTGAAGCTTTCTTT. Translating gives CASSVTGAAEAFF.

Ten or more counts support this clonotype. The chain links TRBV20-1 to TRBJ2-5; 9 bases map to TRBD2. Germline loops: CDR1 DFQATT, CDR2 SNEGSKA (reference sequence). Trimming at V came to 0 bases and at J to 5 bases, leaving 7 bases not matched to a gene. This CDR3 spans 15 amino acids. In nucleotides, the CDR3 is TGCAGTGCTAGAGATCACTTGCGGGGGGGTGAGACCCAGTACTTC. This codes for CSARDHLRGGETQYF.

This clonotype was counted ten times or more. The chain recombines TRBV29-1 with TRBJ2-7; D is perhaps TRBD1 or TRBD2 (5 bases each). The ends were cut back, 4 bases at V and 3 bases at J, with 13 bases in the middle. Germline V lookup: CDR1 SQVTM, CDR2 ANQGSEA. This CDR3 comprises 13 residues. The CDR3 here is CSVGSGRNYEQYF. In DNA form, the CDR3 reads TGCAGCGTTGGGTCGGGGCGCAACTACGAGCAGTACTTC.

This clonotype is medium-sized (0.01 to 0.1%). V gene TRBV19 combines with J gene TRBJ2-3; 8 positions agree with TRBD2. The CDR3 has 12 amino acids. After removal of 11 bases from V and 6 bases from J, the junction contained 7 bases not matched to a gene. In germline, CDR1 is LNHDA, CDR2 SQIVND (reference sequence). This CDR3 reads CAYRVAGDTQYF. Written as DNA, the CDR3 is TGTGCCTACAGGGTAGCGGGGGATACGCAGTATTTT.

This clonotype was counted ten times or more. The chain joins TRBV5-1 to TRBJ2-7, with D possibly matching TRBD2 (6 bases). This CDR3 is built from 13 residues. V lost 5 bases and J 6 bases, leaving 15 bases between the germline ends. Germline CDR1 is SGHRS and CDR2 is YFSETQ. CDR3 nucleotide sequence: TGCGCCAGCAGTCAGGGCTTCGGGGGCGAGCAGTACTTC. This codes for CASSQGFGGEQYF.

There are many counts of this clonotype. This chain joins TRBV30 and TRBJ1-2; TRBD1 matches at 11 bases. Germline CDR1 and CDR2: GTSNPN and SVGIG (reference sequence). This CDR3 has 17 amino acids. The CDR3 loop reads CASYGQGATIANYGYTF. The CDR3 coding sequence is TGTGCTTCCTACGGACAGGGGGCGACAATCGCTAACTATGGCTACACCTTC.

The table lists this clonotype with many counts. This sequence joins TRBV5-1 and TRBJ2-3; 8 bases are shared with TRBD2. The CDR3 extends over 16 amino acids. The trim removed 1 base at V and 4 bases at J, leaving 8 bases unmatched. Germline V gene sequence: CDR1 SGHRS, CDR2 YFSETQ. CDR3 loop: CASSLFTRGEADTQYF. CDR3 bases: TGCGCCAGCAGCTTGTTTACGCGGGGGGAGGCAGATACGCAGTATTTT.

This clonotype was observed at least ten times. One junction end disagrees with the germline gene, perhaps due to a read error. The J gene is TRBJ2-6, the V gene TRBV6-1; D gene uncertain. Germline V gene sequence: CDR1 MNHNS, CDR2 SASEGT. CDR3 size: 13 residues. The CDR3 DNA reads as TGTGCCAGCAGTGAATCTGTGGCCAACGTCCTGACTTTC. It encodes CASSESVANVLTF.

By sample fraction, this clonotype is medium-sized (0.01 to 0.1%). This chain connects TRBV4-3 to TRBJ2-3; 9 bases agree with TRBD1. V lost 3 bases and J lost 3; bases outside the gene matches: 7. CDR3 length equals 16 residues. The germline CDR1 and CDR2 sequences are LGHNA and YSLEER. The CDR3 spells CASSQYRDRATDTQYF. The CDR3 DNA reads as TGCGCCAGCAGCCAGTACCGGGACAGGGCGACAGATACGCAGTATTTT.

This clonotype was detected ten times or more. V usage is TRBV5-5 and J usage is TRBJ1-1, with unresolved D. The length of the CDR3 is 15 residues. V was cut by 1 base and J by 4 bases, with 14 bases left in between. Germline CDR1 and CDR2: SGHKS and YYEKEE (reference sequence). The CDR3: CASSLRQRRGTEAFF. The CDR3 nucleotides are TGTGCCAGCAGCTTGAGGCAGCGTCGGGGCACTGAAGCTTTCTTT.

This clonotype occurred many times. The rearrangement joins TRBV12-3 or TRBV12-4 to TRBJ1-6, with a tentative D call TRBD1 (5 bases). The CDR3 spans 14 residues. Trimming left V 6 bases short and J 6 bases short, with 12 bases between. The CDR3 is CASSLDMFNSPLHF. The DNA of the CDR3 is TGTGCCAGCAGCCTGGACATGTTTAATTCACCCCTCCACTTT.

This clonotype was detected ten times or more. The V and J genes are TRBV19 and TRBJ2-7; D is unresolved. There are 13 residues in the CDR3. The germline gives CDR1 LNHDA, CDR2 SQIVND (reference sequence). V was clipped by 9 bases and J by 0 bases, with 12 bases between them. CDR3 region: CASRPRTSYEQYF. CDR3 sequence (DNA): TGTGCCAGCAGACCCAGGACCTCCTACGAGCAGTACTTC.

This clonotype was observed at least ten times. The chain recombines TRBV29-1 with TRBJ2-2; tentatively, D is TRBD1 or TRBD2 (6 bases each). Germline V CDR1 and CDR2: SQVTM, ANQGSEA. The CDR3 sequence is 14 residues long. V was clipped by 7 bases and J by 0 bases, with 12 bases between them. CDR3 in DNA: TGCAGCGCAGTCGGGGGCGCGAACACCGGGGAGCTGTTTTTT. It yields the protein CSAVGGANTGELFF.

By share of the sample, this clonotype is medium-sized (0.01 to 0.1%). The chain is built from TRBV20-1 and TRBJ1-1; 9 bases fit TRBD1. With V trimmed by 6 bases and J by 11 bases, 7 bases remained unmatched. In germline, CDR1 is DFQATT, CDR2 SNEGSKA (reference sequence). This CDR3 region has 11 residues. The CDR3 DNA reads as TGCAGTGCCGGCGGACAGGGGCTGGCTTTCTTT. Translating it yields CSAGGQGLAFF.

At least ten counts were recorded for this clonotype. This chain uses TRBV2 with TRBJ2-1; TRBD1 matches at 8 bases. This CDR3 is built from 16 residues. Germline-derived CDR1 and CDR2 are SNHLY and FYNNEI. Germline trimming cut 8 bases from V and 4 bases from J; bases unmatched to any gene: 13. The CDR3 nucleotides are TGTGCCAGCCTACGCTCCCGGACAGGGCCTTACAATGAGCAGTTCTTC. Its translation is CASLRSRTGPYNEQFF.

This clonotype is classed as medium-sized. This chain joins TRBV9 and TRBJ2-1, with D possibly being TRBD1 (5 bases). Trimming left V 0 bases short and J 12 bases short, with 13 bases between. Germline-derived CDR1 and CDR2 are SGDLS and YYNGEE. This CDR3 is 13 amino acids long. The CDR3 DNA follows: TGTGCCAGCAGCGTAGGGGGCGCCTCAGCGCAGTTCTTC. Amino acids: CASSVGGASAQFF.

Many counts were recorded for this clonotype. The V and J genes are TRBV30 and TRBJ2-3, with 11 nucleotides matching TRBD2. This CDR3 has 14 residues. V shed 5 bases, J shed 2 bases, and the junction held 3 bases outside the gene matches. Germline lookup yields CDR1 GTSNPN and CDR2 SVGIG (reference sequence). The CDR3 sequence: CAWQTSGNTDTQYF. The CDR3 region has the DNA TGTGCCTGGCAGACTAGCGGGAACACAGATACGCAGTATTTT.

This clonotype has at least ten counts. The rearrangement uses TRBV10-3 and TRBJ1-5; D is undetermined. The CDR3 is 17 residues long. Trimming removed 1 base from V and 0 bases from J, with 13 bases in between. Germline V gene data show CDR1 as ENHRY and CDR2 as SYGVKD. The CDR3 region has the DNA TGTGCCATCAGTGAGTTGGGAGGGCACCTTAGCAATCAGCCCCAGCATTTT. This encodes CAISELGGHLSNQPQHF.

At least ten counts were recorded for this clonotype. The chain carries TRBV18 and TRBJ2-5; weak D call: TRBD1 (6 bases). V was shortened by 2 bases and J by 5 bases, with 18 bases between the two germline ends. The CDR3 consists of 16 residues. The germline gives CDR1 KGHSH, CDR2 LQKENI. In DNA form, the CDR3 reads TGTGCCAGCTCACCAATTCCACAGGGCTCGTATGAGACCCAGTACTTC. Translated: CASSPIPQGSYETQYF.

This clonotype has a count of ten or more. The chain joins TRBV18 to TRBJ1-2; 8 bases align to TRBD1. The V segment lost 5 bases and the J segment 4 bases; nucleotides outside the gene matches: 9. Germline CDR1 reads KGHSH; CDR2 reads LQKENI. The CDR3 contains 15 residues. The CDR3 protein is CASSTNQGASYGYTF. The CDR3 DNA is TGTGCCAGCTCAACAAACCAGGGGGCGAGCTATGGCTACACCTTC.